Listed below are T cell receptor beta chains from one sample, sequenced in a study of sequential checkpoint blockade in melanoma. Using immunoSEQ multiplex PCR, the repertoire was profiled, and TCRdb retains in-frame clones only, with some absent. The data hold roughly 20,000 clones, with about 83% observed a single time. The sample consisted of CD8+ T cells sorted from blood (inferred from file names), taken from a patient given nivolumab and ipilimumab in sequence. These receptors came from a human donor with melanoma. Both conserved end residues are part of each CDR3. The order of the fields is V gene, CDR3 length, J gene, clone size, D gene, CDR3 DNA, CDR3 protein. The D gene is left open where the match is weak. The size field is filled for only some rows; it gives once, few, many or a size class.

TRBV28	17	TRBJ1-2	-	-	TGTGCCAGCAGTTCCTTAGACAGGACAACGGACAACTATGGCTACACCTTC	CASSSLDRTTDNYGYTF
TRBV28	13	TRBJ2-2	-	-	TGTGCCAGCATTTCACGGTGGACCGGGGAGCTGTTTTTT	CASISRWTGELFF
TRBV6-1	16	TRBJ1-5	once	-	TGTGCCAGCAGTGAAGGGGCCCGGGGTAGTTGGCAGCCCCAGCATTTT	CASSEGARGSWQPQHF
TRBV15	17	TRBJ2-2	-	TRBD1	TGTGCCACCAGCAGAGATAGGACAGGAACGAACACCGGGGAGCTGTTTTTT	CATSRDRTGTNTGELFF
TRBV7-9	16	TRBJ2-1	-	TRBD1	TGTGCCAGCAGCTCTAGCCGGGACAGGGGTTACAATGAGCAGTTCTTC	CASSSSRDRGYNEQFF
TRBV27	13	TRBJ1-6	-	TRBD1	TGTGCCAGCAGTTTAGGGACAGGTTCACCCCTCCACTTT	CASSLGTGSPLHF
TRBV5-1	17	TRBJ2-2	-	-	TGCGCCAGCAGCCAAGGAAGGCCCGGGGATTACACCGGGGAGCTGTTTTTT	CASSQGRPGDYTGELFF
TRBV11-2	15	TRBJ1-1	-	-	TGTGCCAGCAGCTTAGATTTCAGGGCGAACACTGAAGCTTTCTTT	CASSLDFRANTEAFF
TRBV9	18	TRBJ1-1	-	TRBD1	TGTGCCAGCAGAGAGGGACAGGGGACGCCCGGGGGGGAGGCTGAAGCTTTCTTT	CASREGQGTPGGEAEAFF
TRBV28	14	TRBJ1-5	-	-	TGTGCCAGCAGTTTAAGATCCGGGAATCAGCCCCAGCATTTT	CASSLRSGNQPQHF
TRBV27	14	TRBJ2-7	-	-	TGTGCCAGCAGCCCCTCGATAGCGGCCTACGAGCAGTACTTC	CASSPSIAAYEQYF
TRBV6-5	13	TRBJ1-2	-	TRBD1	TGTGCCAGCAGTTTCAGGGGGCAGGGAGGCTACACCTTC	CASSFRGQGGYTF
TRBV29-1	15	TRBJ2-5	-	TRBD1	TGCAGCGTTGACACCGACAGGGACCCCAATGAGACCCAGTACTTC	CSVDTDRDPNETQYF
TRBV19	15	TRBJ2-1	-	TRBD2	TGTGCCAGTAGTATAACCCCTAGCGGATACAATGAGCAGTTCTTC	CASSITPSGYNEQFF
TRBV28	18	TRBJ2-3	-	TRBD1	TGTGCCAGCAGTTGGGGACAGGGGGCGTTGTACGGGACAGATACGCAGTATTTT	CASSWGQGALYGTDTQYF
TRBV7-9	14	TRBJ2-1	-	TRBD1	TGTGCCAGCAGCTACCGGGACAGGGACTATGAGCAGTTCTTC	CASSYRDRDYEQFF
TRBV30	12	TRBJ1-2	-	-	TGTGCCTGGAGTGTACGGGGGTATGGCTACACCTTC	CAWSVRGYGYTF
TRBV18	14	TRBJ2-5	-	TRBD2	TGTGCCAGCTCACCGGGCGGGAGCCAAGAGACCCAGTACTTC	CASSPGGSQETQYF
TRBV28	13	TRBJ1-1	once	-	TGTGCCAGCAGTTTACAGATTTCCACTGAAGCTTTCTTT	CASSLQISTEAFF
TRBV27	15	TRBJ2-7	-	TRBD1	TGTGCCAGCAGTTTAGGACAGGGCCCGACCTACGAGCAGTACTTC	CASSLGQGPTYEQYF
TRBV19	12	TRBJ2-1	-	-	TGTGCCAGTTTCGACAGCTACAATGAGCAGTTCTTC	CASFDSYNEQFF
TRBV19	14	TRBJ1-5	-	-	TGTGCCAGTAGGTTGGAGGGAAGCAATCAGCCCCAGCATTTT	CASRLEGSNQPQHF
TRBV6-5	15	TRBJ1-5	-	TRBD1	TGTGCCAGCAGTTACTCGGACAGGGAGAATCAGCCCCAGCATTTT	CASSYSDRENQPQHF
TRBV7-8	12	TRBJ2-7	-	TRBD1	TGTGCCAGCAGCTGGGACAGGGACGACCAGTACTTC	CASSWDRDDQYF
TRBV7-8	11	TRBJ2-7	-	-	TGTGCCAGCAGCCCTGGCCAGGAGCAGTACTTC	CASSPGQEQYF
TRBV28	16	TRBJ1-4	few	TRBD1	TGTGCCAGCAGTCTTCGACGGGACAGGCGGGGTGAAAAACTGTTTTTT	CASSLRRDRRGEKLFF
TRBV7-9	18	TRBJ2-2	-	TRBD2	TGTGCCAGCAGCTTACCGCTTGAGCGGGAGTCATACACCGGGGAGCTGTTTTTT	CASSLPLERESYTGELFF
TRBV14	18	TRBJ2-2	-	-	TGTGCCAGCAGCCTTCTCAACTCCCCTTGGGCCGACACCGGGGAGCTGTTTTTT	CASSLLNSPWADTGELFF
TRBV7-8	14	TRBJ1-1	-	TRBD1	TGTGCCAGCAGCTCCACGACAGGGAGCACTGAAGCTTTCTTT	CASSSTTGSTEAFF
TRBV14	14	TRBJ1-2	large	-	TGTGCCAGCAGCCAAGAGCGGGGAGACTATGGCTACACCTTC	CASSQERGDYGYTF
TRBV28	15	TRBJ2-7	few	TRBD1	TGTGCCAGCAGTTCAACAGGGGTCCCCTTCTACGAGCAGTACTTC	CASSSTGVPFYEQYF
TRBV5-4	14	TRBJ2-7	-	-	TGTGCCAGCAGCTTGGGAGGGAGTCCCTACGAGCAGTACTTC	CASSLGGSPYEQYF
TRBV5-4	14	TRBJ2-7	-	TRBD2	TGTGCCAGCAACCAGCGGGGGGTCCCCTACGAGCAGTACTTC	CASNQRGVPYEQYF
TRBV27	15	TRBJ2-1	-	TRBD2	TGTGCCAGCAGTTTATCGACTAGCGGGAACAATGAGCAGTTCTTC	CASSLSTSGNNEQFF
TRBV4-1	15	TRBJ2-1	-	-	TGCGCCAGCAGCCAAGACCAGGGGCGAAACAATGAGCAGTTCTTC	CASSQDQGRNNEQFF
TRBV19	15	TRBJ2-7	once	-	TGTGCCAGTAGTCCCCGCGATAGCGCTTTCTACGAGCAGTACTTC	CASSPRDSAFYEQYF
TRBV5-1	18	TRBJ2-1	once	TRBD2	TGCGCCAGCAGCTTCCTAGCGGGGGGGCACAAATCCTACAATGAGCAGTTCTTC	CASSFLAGGHKSYNEQFF
TRBV5-5	18	TRBJ2-1	-	TRBD2	TGTGCCAGCAGCCCGGGCTCGTTTCTAGCGGGTAGATACAATGAGCAGTTCTTC	CASSPGSFLAGRYNEQFF
TRBV15	16	TRBJ1-4	-	TRBD1	TGTGCCACCAGCCCCACAGGGGGTCGGGGTAATGAAAAACTGTTTTTT	CATSPTGGRGNEKLFF
TRBV28	14	TRBJ2-1	-	-	TGTGCCAGCAGAGTAGCCGACCTACACAATGAGCAGTTCTTC	CASRVADLHNEQFF
TRBV7-6	15	TRBJ2-5	-	-	TGTGCCAGCAGCTCTCGGGGGAGCGTTCAAGAGACCCAGTACTTC	CASSSRGSVQETQYF
TRBV27	20	TRBJ2-6	-	TRBD2	TGTGCCAGCAGTTTACCAACCGGGACTAGCGGGAGACCTGGGGCCAACGTCCTGACTTTC	CASSLPTGTSGRPGANVLTF
TRBV6-5	15	TRBJ2-1	-	TRBD1	TGTGCCAGCAGTTACTCGAGGGGGCTTGGGAATGAGCAGTTCTTC	CASSYSRGLGNEQFF
TRBV29-1	13	TRBJ1-2	-	TRBD1	TGCAGCGTTGAAGATGGGGACAGGGATGGCTACACCTTC	CSVEDGDRDGYTF
TRBV7-9	16	TRBJ2-3	-	TRBD2	TGTGCCAGCAGCTTAGATAGCGGGGGGGCGAGGAATACGCAGTATTTT	CASSLDSGGARNTQYF
TRBV28	13	TRBJ1-2	few	-	TGTGCCAGCAGTTTAAGTACCCGAGCGGGCTACACCTTC	CASSLSTRAGYTF
TRBV27	14	TRBJ2-7	-	TRBD2	TGTGCCAGCGCGTGGGCGGGGGGGGGCGACGAGCAGTACTTC	CASAWAGGGDEQYF
TRBV2	15	TRBJ2-1	-	TRBD1	TGTGCCAGCAAGGGGACAGGAGAAAACTACAATGAGCAGTTCTTC	CASKGTGENYNEQFF
TRBV13	17	TRBJ2-6	-	-	TGTGCCAGCAGCTTAGGACAGGGAGGGTCTGGGGCCAACGTCCTGACTTTC	CASSLGQGGSGANVLTF
TRBV10-3	16	TRBJ2-5	-	TRBD2	TGTGCCATCAGTGAGTCAGGGACTAGCGTTTTGAAGACCCAGTACTTC	CAISESGTSVLKTQYF
TRBV19	13	TRBJ1-2	-	TRBD1	TGTGCCAGTATTCACAGGGGCGAATACGGCTACACCTTC	CASIHRGEYGYTF
TRBV6-5	12	TRBJ2-1	-	-	TGTGCCAGCAGTTCCGGAGGCAATGAGCAGTTCTTC	CASSSGGNEQFF
TRBV2	14	TRBJ2-7	-	TRBD2	TGTGCCAGCAGTGACAGGCTAGCGGGAGTCAAGCAGTACTTC	CASSDRLAGVKQYF
TRBV19	18	TRBJ2-7	-	TRBD1	TGTGCCAGTAGAAAAGCCCACTCCGGGACAGGGCTCTCCTACGAGCAGTACTTC	CASRKAHSGTGLSYEQYF
TRBV7-9	15	TRBJ2-3	-	-	TGTGCCAGCAGCTTAGGGACGGCGGACTTGGATACGCAGTATTTT	CASSLGTADLDTQYF
TRBV5-8	19	TRBJ1-6	-	-	TGTGCCAGCAGCTTGGTTCCGTCGTACAGGGCTAATTGGAATTCACCCCTCCACTTT	CASSLVPSYRANWNSPLHF
TRBV15	16	TRBJ1-5	-	-	TGTGCCACCAGCCCCCGTCGAAGGACTCCTAATCAGCCCCAGCATTTT	CATSPRRRTPNQPQHF
TRBV27	16	TRBJ2-5	-	TRBD1	TGTGCCAGCAGTTTAAGGACAGGGATGGCCCAAGAGACCCAGTACTTC	CASSLRTGMAQETQYF
TRBV10-1	17	TRBJ2-1	-	TRBD1	TGCGCCAGCATCTGTCCGGTAGGGGGACAGGGGGAAAATGAGCAGTTCTTC	CASICPVGGQGENEQFF